The entry that follows covers one T cell receptor (beta chain) sequence. Authors' processing steps: How many nucleated cells were present was estimated from reference gene primer amplification. This table comes from immunoSEQ multiplex PCR, and its TCRdb copy is limited to in-frame clones, with some not included. That table gives V, J and clone size, and the DNA gave D and trimming. The profile shows around 280,000 clones, 75% to 90% of them singletons. Trimming took 5 bases from V and 4 from J, leaving 15 bases between them. There are 14 residues in the CDR3. CDR1 MNHEY and CDR2 SVGEGT come from the germline V gene. These data belong to a study of blood T cell repertoires in COVID-19. Across the whole study: Whether acute or convalescent, the COVID-19 samples came from the United States, Italy and Spain. PBMCs, B-cell-depleted T cells, or T cells were the source of the cDNA or gDNA that made up the material.

The receptor was derived from a woman aged 25 to 45 who had recovered from COVID-19. The sample taken for sequencing was peripheral blood. The chain combines TRBV6-2 or TRBV6-3 with TRBJ2-7, with D possibly TRBD1 on 5 matching bases. This CDR3 is CASSDRPNMYEQYF. CDR3 DNA: TGTGCCAGCAGTGACAGACCAAATATGTACGAGCAGTACTTC.